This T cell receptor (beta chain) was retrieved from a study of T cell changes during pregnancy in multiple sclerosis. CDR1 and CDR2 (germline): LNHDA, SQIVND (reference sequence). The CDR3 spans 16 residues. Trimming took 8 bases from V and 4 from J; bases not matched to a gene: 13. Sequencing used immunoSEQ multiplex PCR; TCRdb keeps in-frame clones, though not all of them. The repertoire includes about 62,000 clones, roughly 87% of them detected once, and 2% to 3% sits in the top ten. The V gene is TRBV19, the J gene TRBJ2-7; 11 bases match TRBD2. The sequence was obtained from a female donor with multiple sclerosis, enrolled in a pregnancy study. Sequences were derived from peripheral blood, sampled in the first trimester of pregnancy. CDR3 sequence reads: CASRLSGTSGPYEQYF. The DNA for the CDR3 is TGTGCCAGTCGACTCTCCGGGACTAGCGGCCCGTACGAGCAGTACTTC. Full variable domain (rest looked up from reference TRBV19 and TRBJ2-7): DGGITQSPKYLFRKEGQNVTLSCEQNLNHDAMYWYRQDPGQGLRLIYYSQIVNDFQKGDIAEGYSVSREKKESFPLTVTSAQKNPTAFYLCASRLSGTSGPYEQYFGPGTRLTVT.